This T cell receptor (beta chain) was retrieved from a study of blood T cells in healthy people across ages. V lost 3 bases, J lost 0 bases, and 2 bases stayed unmatched. Germline V gene lookup returns CDR1 DFQATT and CDR2 SNEGSKA (reference sequence). The CDR3 covers 14 residues. Next came a second PCR, run for about 7 to 12 cycles, which used a sample-barcoded 5' primer along with a J-beta primer mix. TCRdb fed the 5' RACE reads into MiXCR, producing one record per CDR3 protein. There are some 1.5 million distinct CDR3 sequences in the sample; 28% occur only once, and 7.7% lies in the top ten. The sequenced sample was blood. The source of this sequence is a woman aged 25 to 39 in good health. The gene calls are TRBV20-1 and TRBJ2-1; 7 nucleotides align to TRBD1. In nucleotides, the CDR3 is TGCAGTGCTAGTGGGACAGTCTCCTACAATGAGCAGTTCTTC. Amino acid sequence: CSASGTVSYNEQFF.